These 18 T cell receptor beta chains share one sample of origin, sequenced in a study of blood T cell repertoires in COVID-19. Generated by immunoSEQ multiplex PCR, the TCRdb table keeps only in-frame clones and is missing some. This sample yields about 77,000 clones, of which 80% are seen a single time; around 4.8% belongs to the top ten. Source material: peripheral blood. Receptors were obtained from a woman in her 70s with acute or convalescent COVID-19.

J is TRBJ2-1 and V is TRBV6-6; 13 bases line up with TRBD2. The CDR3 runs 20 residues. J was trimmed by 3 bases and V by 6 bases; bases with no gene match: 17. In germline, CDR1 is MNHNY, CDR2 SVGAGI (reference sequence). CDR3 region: CASSAYGNEGLAGFYNEQFF. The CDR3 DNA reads TGTGCCAGCAGCGCCTATGGAAACGAGGGACTAGCGGGGTTCTACAATGAGCAGTTCTTC.

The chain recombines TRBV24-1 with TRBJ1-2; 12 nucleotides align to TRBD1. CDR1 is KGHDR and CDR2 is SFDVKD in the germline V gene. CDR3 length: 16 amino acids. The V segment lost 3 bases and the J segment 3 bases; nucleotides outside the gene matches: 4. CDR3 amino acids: CATSDPGTGGDYGYTF. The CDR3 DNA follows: TGTGCCACCAGTGATCCCGGGACAGGGGGCGACTATGGCTACACCTTC.

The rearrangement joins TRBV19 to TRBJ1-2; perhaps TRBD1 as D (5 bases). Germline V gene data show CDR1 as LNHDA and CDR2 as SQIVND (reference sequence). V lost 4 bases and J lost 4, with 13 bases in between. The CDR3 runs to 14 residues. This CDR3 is CASSTAQVSYGYTF. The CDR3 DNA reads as TGTGCCAGTAGTACCGCACAGGTATCCTATGGCTACACCTTC.

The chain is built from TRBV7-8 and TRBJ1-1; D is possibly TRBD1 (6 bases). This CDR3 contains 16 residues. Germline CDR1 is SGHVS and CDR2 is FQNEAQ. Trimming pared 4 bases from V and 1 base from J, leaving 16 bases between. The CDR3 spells CASSYRAVQSNTEAFF. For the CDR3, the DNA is TGTGCCAGCAGCTACAGGGCCGTCCAATCGAACACTGAAGCTTTCTTT.

DNA of the CDR3: TGTGCCAGCAGCTTGGAAGCGGGGGCCATTACAACCGGGGAGCTGTTTTTT. It yields the protein CASSLEAGAITTGELFF. V gene TRBV5-6 combines with J gene TRBJ2-2; 8 bases align to TRBD2. This CDR3 has 17 residues. V dropped 0 bases and J dropped 5; count of bases not matched to a gene: 9. Germline V gene sequence: CDR1 SGHDT, CDR2 YYEEEE. Complete variable domain (other parts from reference TRBV5-6 and TRBJ2-2): DAGVTQSPTHLIKTRGQQVTLRCSPKSGHDTVSWYQQALGQGPQFIFQYYEEEERQRGNFPDRFSGHQFPNYSSELNVNALLLGDSALYLCASSLEAGAITTGELFFGEGSRLTVL.

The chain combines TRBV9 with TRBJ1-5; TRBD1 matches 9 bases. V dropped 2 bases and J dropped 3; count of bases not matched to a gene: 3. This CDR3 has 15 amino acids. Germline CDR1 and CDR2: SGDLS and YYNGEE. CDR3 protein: CASSVGTGNNQPQHF. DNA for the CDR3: TGTGCCAGCAGCGTCGGGACAGGGAACAATCAGCCCCAGCATTTT.

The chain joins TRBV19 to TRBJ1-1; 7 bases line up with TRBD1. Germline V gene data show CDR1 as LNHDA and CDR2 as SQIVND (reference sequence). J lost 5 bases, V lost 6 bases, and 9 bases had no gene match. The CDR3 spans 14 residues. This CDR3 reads CASSHRQGGTEAFF. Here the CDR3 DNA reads TGTGCCAGTAGCCATCGACAGGGCGGGACTGAAGCTTTCTTT. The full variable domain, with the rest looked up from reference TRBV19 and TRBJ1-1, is DGGITQSPKYLFRKEGQNVTLSCEQNLNHDAMYWYRQDPGQGLRLIYYSQIVNDFQKGDIAEGYSVSREKKESFPLTVTSAQKNPTAFYLCASSHRQGGTEAFFGQGTRLTVV.

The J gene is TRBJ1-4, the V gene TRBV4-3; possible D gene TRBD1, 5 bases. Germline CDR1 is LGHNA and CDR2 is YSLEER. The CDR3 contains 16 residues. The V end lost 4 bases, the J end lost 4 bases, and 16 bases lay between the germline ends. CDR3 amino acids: CASSPKGSRVNEKLFF. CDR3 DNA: TGCGCCAGCAGCCCTAAGGGGTCCCGGGTTAATGAAAAACTGTTTTTT.

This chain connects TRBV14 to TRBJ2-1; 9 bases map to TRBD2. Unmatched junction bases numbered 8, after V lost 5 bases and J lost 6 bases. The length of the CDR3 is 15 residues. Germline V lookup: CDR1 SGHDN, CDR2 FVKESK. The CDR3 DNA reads TGTGCCAGCAGCTATCTAGCGGGGAGTGGCAATGAGCAGTTCTTC. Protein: CASSYLAGSGNEQFF.

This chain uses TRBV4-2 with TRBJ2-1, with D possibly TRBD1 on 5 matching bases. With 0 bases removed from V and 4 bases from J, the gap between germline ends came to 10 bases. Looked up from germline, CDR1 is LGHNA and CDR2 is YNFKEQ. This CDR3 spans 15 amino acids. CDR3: CASSQEGQEYNEQFF. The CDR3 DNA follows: TGTGCCAGCAGCCAAGAAGGACAAGAATACAATGAGCAGTTCTTC.

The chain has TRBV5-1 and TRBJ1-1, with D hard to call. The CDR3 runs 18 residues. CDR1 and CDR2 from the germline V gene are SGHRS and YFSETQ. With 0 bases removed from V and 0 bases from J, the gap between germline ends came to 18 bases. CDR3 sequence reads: CASSLASTYGVMNTEAFF. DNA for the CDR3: TGCGCCAGCAGCTTGGCCAGTACCTACGGGGTAATGAACACTGAAGCTTTCTTT.

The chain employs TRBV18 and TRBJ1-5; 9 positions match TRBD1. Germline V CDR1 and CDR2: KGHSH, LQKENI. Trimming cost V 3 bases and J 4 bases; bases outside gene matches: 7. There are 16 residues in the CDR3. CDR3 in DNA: TGTGCCAGCTCACCCCGGGACAGGGCATTAAATCAGCCCCAGCATTTT. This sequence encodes CASSPRDRALNQPQHF. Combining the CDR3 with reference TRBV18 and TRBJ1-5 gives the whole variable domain NAGVMQNPRHLVRRRGQEARLRCSPMKGHSHVYWYRQLPEEGLKFMVYLQKENIIDESGMPKERFSAEFPKEGPSILRIQQVVRGDSAAYFCASSPRDRALNQPQHFGDGTRLSIL.

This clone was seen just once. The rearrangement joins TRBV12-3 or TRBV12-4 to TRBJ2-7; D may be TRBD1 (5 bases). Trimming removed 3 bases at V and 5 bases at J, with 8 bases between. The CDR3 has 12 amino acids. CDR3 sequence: CASSFLGHEQYF. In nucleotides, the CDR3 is TGTGCCAGCAGTTTTTTGGGGCACGAGCAGTACTTC.

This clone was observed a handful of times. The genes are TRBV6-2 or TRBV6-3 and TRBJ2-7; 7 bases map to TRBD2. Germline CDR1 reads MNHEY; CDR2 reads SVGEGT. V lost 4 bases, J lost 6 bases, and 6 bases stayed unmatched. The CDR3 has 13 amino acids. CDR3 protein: CASSFAGVAEQYF. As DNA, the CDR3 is TGTGCCAGCAGTTTTGCGGGGGTGGCCGAGCAGTACTTC.

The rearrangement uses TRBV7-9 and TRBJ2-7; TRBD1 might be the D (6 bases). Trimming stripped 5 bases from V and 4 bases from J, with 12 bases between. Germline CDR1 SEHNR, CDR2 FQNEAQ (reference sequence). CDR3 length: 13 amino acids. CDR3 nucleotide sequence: TGTGCCAGCAGCGGGGGCGGGTTGTACGAGCAGTACTTC. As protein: CASSGGGLYEQYF. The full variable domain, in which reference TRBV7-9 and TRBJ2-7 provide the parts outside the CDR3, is DTGVSQNPRHKITKRGQNVTFRCDPISEHNRLYWYRQTLGQGPEFLTYFQNEAQLEKSRLLSDRFSAERPKGSFSTLEIQRTEQGDSAMYLCASSGGGLYEQYFGPGTRLTVT.

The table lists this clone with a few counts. The CDR3 sequence: CASSLVQPANTEAFF. As DNA, the CDR3 is TGCGCCAGCAGCTTGGTACAACCCGCGAACACTGAAGCTTTCTTT. J is TRBJ1-1 and V is TRBV5-1; D not certain. Germline CDR1 is SGHRS and CDR2 is YFSETQ. V was clipped by 0 bases and J by 1 base, with 10 bases between them. The CDR3 totals 15 residues.

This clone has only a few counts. The CDR3 sequence: CASSPLPRRGSPLHF. The DNA for the CDR3 is TGTGCCAGCAGTCCCCTCCCCCGCAGGGGTTCACCCCTCCACTTT. The gene calls are TRBV27 and TRBJ1-6; a possible D gene is TRBD1 (6 bases). The CDR3 covers 15 residues. Per the germline V gene, CDR1 is MNHEY and CDR2 is SMNVEV (reference sequence). The ends were cut back, 5 bases at V and 9 bases at J, with 17 bases in the middle.

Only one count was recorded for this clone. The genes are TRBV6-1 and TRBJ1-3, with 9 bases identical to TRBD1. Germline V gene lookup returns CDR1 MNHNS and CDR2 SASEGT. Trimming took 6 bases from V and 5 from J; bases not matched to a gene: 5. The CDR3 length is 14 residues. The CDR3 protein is CASRRDRDRNTIYF. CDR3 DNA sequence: TGTGCCAGCAGGCGGGACAGGGACCGAAACACCATATATTTT.